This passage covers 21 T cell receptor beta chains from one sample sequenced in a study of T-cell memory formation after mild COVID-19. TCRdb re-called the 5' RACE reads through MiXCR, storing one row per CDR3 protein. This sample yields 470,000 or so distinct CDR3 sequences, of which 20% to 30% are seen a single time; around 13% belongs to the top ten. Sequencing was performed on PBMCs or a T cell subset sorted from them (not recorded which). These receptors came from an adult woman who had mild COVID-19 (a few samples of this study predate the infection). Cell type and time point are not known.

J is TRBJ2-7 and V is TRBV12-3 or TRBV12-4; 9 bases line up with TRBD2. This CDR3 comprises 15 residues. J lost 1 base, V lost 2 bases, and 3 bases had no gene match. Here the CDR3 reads CASSLWRGGSYEQYF. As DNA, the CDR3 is TGTGCCAGCAGTTTATGGCGGGGGGGTTCCTACGAGCAGTACTTC.

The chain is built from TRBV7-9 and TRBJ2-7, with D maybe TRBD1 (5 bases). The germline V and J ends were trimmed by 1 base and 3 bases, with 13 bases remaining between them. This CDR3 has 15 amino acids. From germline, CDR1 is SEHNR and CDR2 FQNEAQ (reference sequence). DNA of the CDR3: TGTGCCAGCAGCTTAGGGGTGGGGCGAAACTACGAGCAGTACTTC. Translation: CASSLGVGRNYEQYF. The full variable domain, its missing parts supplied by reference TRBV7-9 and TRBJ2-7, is DTGVSQNPRHKITKRGQNVTFRCDPISEHNRLYWYRQTLGQGPEFLTYFQNEAQLEKSRLLSDRFSAERPKGSFSTLEIQRTEQGDSAMYLCASSLGVGRNYEQYFGPGTRLTVT.

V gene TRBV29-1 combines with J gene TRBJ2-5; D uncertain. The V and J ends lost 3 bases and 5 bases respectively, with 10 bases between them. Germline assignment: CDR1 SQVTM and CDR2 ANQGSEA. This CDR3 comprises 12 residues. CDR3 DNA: TGCAGCGTTGAGGCCAAGCCCGAGACCCAGTACTTC. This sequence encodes CSVEAKPETQYF.

Written as DNA, the CDR3 is TGCGCCAGCAGCTTACAGGGTGAGGGTTTTGACGAGCAGTACTTC. It specifies CASSLQGEGFDEQYF. This chain joins TRBV5-1 and TRBJ2-7, with a weak D call TRBD1 (6 bases). This CDR3 contains 15 residues. CDR1 and CDR2 from the germline V gene are SGHRS and YFSETQ. V was cut by 2 bases and J by 5 bases, with 17 bases left in between.

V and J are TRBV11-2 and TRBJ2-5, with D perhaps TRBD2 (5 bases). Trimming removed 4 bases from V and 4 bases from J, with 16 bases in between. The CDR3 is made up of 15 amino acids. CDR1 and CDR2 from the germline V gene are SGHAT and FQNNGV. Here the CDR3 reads CASSSVAGWGETQYF. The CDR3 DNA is TGTGCCAGCAGCTCCGTCGCGGGCTGGGGAGAGACCCAGTACTTC.

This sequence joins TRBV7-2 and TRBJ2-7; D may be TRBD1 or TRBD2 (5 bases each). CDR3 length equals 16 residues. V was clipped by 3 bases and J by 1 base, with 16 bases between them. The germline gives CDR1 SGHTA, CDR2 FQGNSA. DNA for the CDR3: TGTGCCAGCAGCTTCCGTCCCGGGACGGGGTCCTACGAGCAGTACTTC. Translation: CASSFRPGTGSYEQYF.

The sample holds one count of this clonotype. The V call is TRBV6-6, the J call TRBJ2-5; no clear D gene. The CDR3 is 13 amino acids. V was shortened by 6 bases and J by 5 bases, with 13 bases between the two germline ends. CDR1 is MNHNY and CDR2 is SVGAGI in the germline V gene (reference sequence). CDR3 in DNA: TGTGCCAGCAGCCTTACAGAGGAGGAGACCCAGTACTTC. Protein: CASSLTEEETQYF.

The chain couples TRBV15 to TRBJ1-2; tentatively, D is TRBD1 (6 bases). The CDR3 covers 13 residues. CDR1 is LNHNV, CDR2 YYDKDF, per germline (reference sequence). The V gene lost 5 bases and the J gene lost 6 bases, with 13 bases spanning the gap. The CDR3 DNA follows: TGTGCCACCAGCCGAAACAGGGAGGATGGCTACACCTTC. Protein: CATSRNREDGYTF.

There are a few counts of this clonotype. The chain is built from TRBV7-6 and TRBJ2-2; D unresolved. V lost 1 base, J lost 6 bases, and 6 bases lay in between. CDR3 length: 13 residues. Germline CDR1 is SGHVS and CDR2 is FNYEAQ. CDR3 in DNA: TGTGCCAGCAGCTTAGGTCCGGCCGGGGAGCTGTTTTTT. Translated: CASSLGPAGELFF.

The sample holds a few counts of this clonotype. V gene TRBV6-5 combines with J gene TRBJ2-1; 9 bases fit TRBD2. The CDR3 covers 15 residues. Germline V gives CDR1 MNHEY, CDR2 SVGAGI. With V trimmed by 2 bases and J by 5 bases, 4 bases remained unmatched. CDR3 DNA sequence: TGTGCCAGCAGTTACCCTAGCGGGGCTCACAATGAGCAGTTCTTC. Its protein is CASSYPSGAHNEQFF.

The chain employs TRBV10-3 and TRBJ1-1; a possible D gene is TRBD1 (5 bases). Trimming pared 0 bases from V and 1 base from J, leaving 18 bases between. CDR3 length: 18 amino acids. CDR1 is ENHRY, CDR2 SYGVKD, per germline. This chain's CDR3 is CAISESGGRQMANTEAFF. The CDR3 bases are TGTGCCATCAGTGAGTCGGGAGGCCGACAGATGGCGAACACTGAAGCTTTCTTT.

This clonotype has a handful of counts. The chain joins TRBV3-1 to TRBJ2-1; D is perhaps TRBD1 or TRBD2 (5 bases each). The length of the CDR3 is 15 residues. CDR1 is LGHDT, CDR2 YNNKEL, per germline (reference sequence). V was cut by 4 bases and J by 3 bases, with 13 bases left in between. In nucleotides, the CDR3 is TGTGCCAGCAGCCCTCCGGGGCGTCTCTACAATGAGCAGTTCTTC. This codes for CASSPPGRLYNEQFF.

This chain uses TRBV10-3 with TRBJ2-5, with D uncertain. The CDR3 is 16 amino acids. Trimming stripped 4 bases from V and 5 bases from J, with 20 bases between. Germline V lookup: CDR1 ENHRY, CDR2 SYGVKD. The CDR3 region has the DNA TGTGCCATCAGTGGTTCAGGCCCTACCGGATTGGAGACCCAGTACTTC. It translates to CAISGSGPTGLETQYF.

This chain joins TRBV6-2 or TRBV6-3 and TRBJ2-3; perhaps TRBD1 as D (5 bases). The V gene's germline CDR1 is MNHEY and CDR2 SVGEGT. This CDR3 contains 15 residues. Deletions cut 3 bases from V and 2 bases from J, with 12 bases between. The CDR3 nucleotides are TGTGCCAGCAGTTATTCACAGGCTAACACAGATACGCAGTATTTT. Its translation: CASSYSQANTDTQYF.

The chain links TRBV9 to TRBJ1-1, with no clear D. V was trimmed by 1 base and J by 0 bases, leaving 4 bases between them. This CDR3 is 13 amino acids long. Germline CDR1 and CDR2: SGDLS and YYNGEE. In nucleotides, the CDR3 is TGTGCCAGCAGCGTACGGATGAACACTGAAGCTTTCTTT. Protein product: CASSVRMNTEAFF.

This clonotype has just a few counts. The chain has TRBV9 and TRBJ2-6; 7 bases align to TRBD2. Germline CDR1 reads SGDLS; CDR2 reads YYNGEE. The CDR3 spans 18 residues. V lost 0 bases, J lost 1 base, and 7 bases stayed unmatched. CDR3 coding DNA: TGTGCCAGCAGCGTAGCGGCTAGCGGATCTTCTGGGGCCAACGTCCTGACTTTC. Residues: CASSVAASGSSGANVLTF. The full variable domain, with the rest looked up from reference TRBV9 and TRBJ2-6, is DSGVTQTPKHLITATGQRVTLRCSPRSGDLSVYWYQQSLDQGLQFLIQYYNGEERAKGNILERFSAQQFPDLHSELNLSSLELGDSALYFCASSVAASGSSGANVLTFGAGSRLTVL.

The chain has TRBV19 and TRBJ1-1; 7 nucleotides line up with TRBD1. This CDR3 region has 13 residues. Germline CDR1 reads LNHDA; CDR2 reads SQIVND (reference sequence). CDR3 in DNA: TGTATGGCCCGACAGGGTAGGAACACTGAAGCTTTCTTT. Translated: CMARQGRNTEAFF.

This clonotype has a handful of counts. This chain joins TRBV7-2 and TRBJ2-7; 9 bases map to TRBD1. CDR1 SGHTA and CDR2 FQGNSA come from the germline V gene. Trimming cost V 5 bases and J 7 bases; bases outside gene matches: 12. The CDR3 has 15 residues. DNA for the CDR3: TGTGCCAGCAGCCTTGGGGGACAGGGACCGTGGGAGCAGTACTTC. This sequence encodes CASSLGGQGPWEQYF.

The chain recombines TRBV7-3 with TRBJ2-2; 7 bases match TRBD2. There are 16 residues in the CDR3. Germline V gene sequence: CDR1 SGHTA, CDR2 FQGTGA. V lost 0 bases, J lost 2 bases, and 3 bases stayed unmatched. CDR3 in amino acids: CASSLTSGINTGELFF. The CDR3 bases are TGTGCCAGCAGCTTAACCAGCGGGATCAACACCGGGGAGCTGTTTTTT.

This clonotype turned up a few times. This chain's CDR3 is CASRPGLAAPNEQFF. The CDR3 DNA is TGTGCCAGCAGACCGGGACTAGCGGCACCCAATGAGCAGTTCTTC. This chain joins TRBV6-6 and TRBJ2-1; 11 bases match TRBD2. Germline assignment: CDR1 MNHNY and CDR2 SVGAGI (reference sequence). The CDR3 totals 15 residues. The V and J ends lost 6 bases and 6 bases, in that order; junction bases with no gene match: 7.

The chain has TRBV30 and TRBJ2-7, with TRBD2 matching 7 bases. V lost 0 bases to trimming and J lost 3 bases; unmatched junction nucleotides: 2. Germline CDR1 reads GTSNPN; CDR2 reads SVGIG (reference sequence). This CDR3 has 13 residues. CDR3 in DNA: TGTGCCTGGAGTGTTGGGGGGGACTACGAGCAGTACTTC. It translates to CAWSVGGDYEQYF.